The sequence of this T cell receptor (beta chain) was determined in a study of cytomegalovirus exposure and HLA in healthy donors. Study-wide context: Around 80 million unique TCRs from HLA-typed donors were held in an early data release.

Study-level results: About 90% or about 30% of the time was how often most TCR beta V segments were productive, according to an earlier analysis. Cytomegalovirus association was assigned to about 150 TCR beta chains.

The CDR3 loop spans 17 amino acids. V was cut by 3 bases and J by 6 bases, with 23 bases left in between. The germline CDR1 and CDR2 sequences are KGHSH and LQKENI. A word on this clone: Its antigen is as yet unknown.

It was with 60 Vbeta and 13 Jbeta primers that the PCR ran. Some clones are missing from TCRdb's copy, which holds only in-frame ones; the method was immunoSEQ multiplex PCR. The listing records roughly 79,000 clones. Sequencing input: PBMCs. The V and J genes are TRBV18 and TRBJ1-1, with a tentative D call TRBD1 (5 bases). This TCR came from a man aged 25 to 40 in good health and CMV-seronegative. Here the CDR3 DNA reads TGTGCCAGCTCACCCCTTAGTCTTAGCGGGGGATGGGCTGAAGCTTTCTTT. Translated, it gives CASSPLSLSGGWAEAFF. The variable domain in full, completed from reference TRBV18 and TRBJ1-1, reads NAGVMQNPRHLVRRRGQEARLRCSPMKGHSHVYWYRQLPEEGLKFMVYLQKENIIDESGMPKERFSAEFPKEGPSILRIQQVVRGDSAAYFCASSPLSLSGGWAEAFFGQGTRLTVV.